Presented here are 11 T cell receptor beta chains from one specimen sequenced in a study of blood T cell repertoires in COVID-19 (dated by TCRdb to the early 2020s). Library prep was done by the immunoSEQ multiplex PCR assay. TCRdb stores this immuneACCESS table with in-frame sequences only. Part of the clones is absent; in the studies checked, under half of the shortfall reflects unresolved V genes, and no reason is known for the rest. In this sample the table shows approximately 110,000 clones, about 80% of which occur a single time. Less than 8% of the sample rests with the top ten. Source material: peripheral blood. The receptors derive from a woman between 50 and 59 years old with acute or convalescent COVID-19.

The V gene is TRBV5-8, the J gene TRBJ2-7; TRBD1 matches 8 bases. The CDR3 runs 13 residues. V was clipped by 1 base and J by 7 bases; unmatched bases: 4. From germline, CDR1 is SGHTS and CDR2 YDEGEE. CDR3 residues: CASSLYTGGEQYF. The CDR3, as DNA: TGTGCCAGCAGCTTGTATACAGGGGGGGAGCAGTACTTC.

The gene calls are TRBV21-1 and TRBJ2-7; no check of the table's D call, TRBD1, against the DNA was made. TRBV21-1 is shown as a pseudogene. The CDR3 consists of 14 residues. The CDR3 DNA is TGTGCCAGCAGCCGGACAGGGGGCCCCTACGAGCAGTACTTC. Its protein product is CASSRTGGPYEQYF.

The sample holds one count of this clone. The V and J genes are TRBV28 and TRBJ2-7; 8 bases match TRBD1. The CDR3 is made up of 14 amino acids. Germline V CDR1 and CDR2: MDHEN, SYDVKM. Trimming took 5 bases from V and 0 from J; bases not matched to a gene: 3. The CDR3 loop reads CASSATGASYEQYF. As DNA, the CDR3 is TGTGCCAGCAGTGCGACAGGGGCCTCCTACGAGCAGTACTTC. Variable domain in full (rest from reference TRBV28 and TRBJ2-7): DVKVTQSSRYLVKRTGEKVFLECVQDMDHENMFWYRQDPGLGLRLIYFSYDVKMKEKGDIPEGYSVSREKKERFSLILESASTNQTSMYLCASSATGASYEQYFGPGTRLTVT.

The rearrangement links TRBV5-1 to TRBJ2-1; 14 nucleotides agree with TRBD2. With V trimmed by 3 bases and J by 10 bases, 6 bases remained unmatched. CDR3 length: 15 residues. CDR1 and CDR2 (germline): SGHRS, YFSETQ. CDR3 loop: CASSSTSGGAREQFF. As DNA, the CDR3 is TGCGCCAGCAGCTCGACTAGCGGGGGGGCCAGAGAGCAGTTCTTC.

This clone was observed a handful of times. The CDR3 sequence: CASSSTADEKLFF. CDR3 coding DNA: TGTGCCAGCTCTTCGACAGCCGATGAAAAACTGTTTTTT. The J gene is TRBJ1-4, the V gene TRBV18; D might be TRBD1 (5 bases). Deletions cut 6 bases from V and 6 bases from J, with 11 bases between. Germline lookup yields CDR1 KGHSH and CDR2 LQKENI. The CDR3 extends over 13 amino acids.

CDR3: CASSHRASNLYGYTF. CDR3 bases: TGTGCCAGCAGCCACAGGGCATCGAATCTCTATGGCTACACCTTC. The rearrangement joins TRBV6-5 to TRBJ1-2, with a weak D call TRBD1 (6 bases). Trimming took 6 bases from V and 4 from J, leaving 18 bases between them. CDR1 and CDR2 from the germline V gene are MNHEY and SVGAGI. CDR3 length: 15 residues.

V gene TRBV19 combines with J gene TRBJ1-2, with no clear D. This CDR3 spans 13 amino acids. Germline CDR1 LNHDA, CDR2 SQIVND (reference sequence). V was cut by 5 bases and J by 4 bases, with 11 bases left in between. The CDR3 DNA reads TGTGCCAGTAGTCCCGGGGTGAGCTATGGCTACACCTTC. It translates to CASSPGVSYGYTF.

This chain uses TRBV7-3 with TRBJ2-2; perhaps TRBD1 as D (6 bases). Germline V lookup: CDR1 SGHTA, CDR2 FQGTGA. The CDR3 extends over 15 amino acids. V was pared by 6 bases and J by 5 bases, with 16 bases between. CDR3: CASSNNRVGTGELFF. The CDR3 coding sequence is TGTGCCAGCAGTAATAACAGGGTGGGGACCGGGGAGCTGTTTTTT.

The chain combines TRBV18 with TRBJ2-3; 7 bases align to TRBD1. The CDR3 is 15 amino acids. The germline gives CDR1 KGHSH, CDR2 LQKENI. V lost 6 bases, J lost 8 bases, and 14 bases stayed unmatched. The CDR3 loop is CASSRQGESEATQYF. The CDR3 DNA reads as TGTGCCAGCTCCCGACAGGGCGAGAGTGAGGCTACGCAGTATTTT.

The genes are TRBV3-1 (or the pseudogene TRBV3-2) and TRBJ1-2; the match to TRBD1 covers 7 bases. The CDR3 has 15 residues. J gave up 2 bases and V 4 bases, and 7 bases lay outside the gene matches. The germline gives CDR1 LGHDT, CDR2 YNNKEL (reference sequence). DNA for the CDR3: TGTGCCAGCAGCCTGAGGGACAGCCTAAACTATGGCTACACCTTC. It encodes CASSLRDSLNYGYTF.

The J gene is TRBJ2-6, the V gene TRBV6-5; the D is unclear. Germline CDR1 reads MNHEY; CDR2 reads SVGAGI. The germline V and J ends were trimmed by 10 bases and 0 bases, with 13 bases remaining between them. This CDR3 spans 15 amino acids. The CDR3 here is CAIQKQSSGANVLTF. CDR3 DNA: TGTGCCATCCAGAAACAGAGCTCTGGGGCCAACGTCCTGACTTTC.